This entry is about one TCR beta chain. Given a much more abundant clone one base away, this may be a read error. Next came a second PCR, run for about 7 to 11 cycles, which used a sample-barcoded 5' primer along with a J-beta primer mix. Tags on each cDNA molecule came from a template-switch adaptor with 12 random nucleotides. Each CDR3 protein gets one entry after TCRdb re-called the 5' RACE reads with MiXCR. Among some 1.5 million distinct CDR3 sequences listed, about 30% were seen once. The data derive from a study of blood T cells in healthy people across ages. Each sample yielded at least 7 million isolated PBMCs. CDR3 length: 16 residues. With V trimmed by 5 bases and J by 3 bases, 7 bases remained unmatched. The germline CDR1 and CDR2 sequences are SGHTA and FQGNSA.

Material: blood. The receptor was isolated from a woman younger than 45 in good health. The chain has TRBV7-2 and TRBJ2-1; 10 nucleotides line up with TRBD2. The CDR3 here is CASSGLLAGNYNEQFF. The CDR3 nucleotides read TGTGCCAGCAGCGGATTACTAGCGGGGAACTACAATGAGCAGTTCTTC.